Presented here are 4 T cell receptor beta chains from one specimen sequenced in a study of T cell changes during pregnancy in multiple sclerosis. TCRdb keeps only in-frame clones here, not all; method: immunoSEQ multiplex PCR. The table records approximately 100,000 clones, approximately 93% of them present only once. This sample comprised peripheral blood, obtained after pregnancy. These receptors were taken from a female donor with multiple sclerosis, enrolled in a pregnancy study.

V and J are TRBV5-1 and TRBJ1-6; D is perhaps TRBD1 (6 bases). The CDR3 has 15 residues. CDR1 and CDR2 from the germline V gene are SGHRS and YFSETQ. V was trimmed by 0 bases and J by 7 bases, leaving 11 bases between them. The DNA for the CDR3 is TGCGCCAGCAGCTTGGATGGGCAGGGGAATTCACCCCTCCACTTT. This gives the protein CASSLDGQGNSPLHF.

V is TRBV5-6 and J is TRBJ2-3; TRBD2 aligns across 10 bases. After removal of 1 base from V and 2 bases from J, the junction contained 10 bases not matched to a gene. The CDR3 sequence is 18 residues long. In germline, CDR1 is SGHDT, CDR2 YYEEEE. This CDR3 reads CASSLFLAGTSDTDTQYF. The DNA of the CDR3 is TGTGCCAGCAGCTTGTTCCTCGCCGGGACTAGCGACACAGATACGCAGTATTTT.

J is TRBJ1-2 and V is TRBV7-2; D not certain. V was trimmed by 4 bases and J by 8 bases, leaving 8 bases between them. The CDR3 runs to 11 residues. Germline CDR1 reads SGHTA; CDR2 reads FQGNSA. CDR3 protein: CASSSRLGYTF. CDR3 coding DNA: TGTGCCAGCAGCTCGAGGCTAGGCTACACCTTC.

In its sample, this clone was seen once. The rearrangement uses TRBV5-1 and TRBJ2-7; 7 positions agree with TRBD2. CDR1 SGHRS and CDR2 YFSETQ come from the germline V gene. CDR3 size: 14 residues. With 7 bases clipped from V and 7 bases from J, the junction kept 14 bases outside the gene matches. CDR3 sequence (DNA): TGCGCCAGCTCGGGAGGTACCTTCCCCTTGGAGCAGTACTTC. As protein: CASSGGTFPLEQYF.